These T cell receptor beta chains were read from a single sample in a study of shared clonotypes between healthy human individuals. Libraries were prepared by immunoSEQ multiplex PCR; TCRdb keeps only in-frame clonotypes and omits some of them. The sample lists a few million clones, 93% occurring once. The sample comprised naive CD4+ T cells from PBMCs. Source of these receptors: a man between 18 and 29 years old in good health. Some clones in this sample may be carry-over from other donors' samples. Each CDR3 is given with its conserved first and last residue. D genes are given only for firm matches. The size entry is marked missing in some rows and otherwise reads once, few, many or a size class.

V,J,D,size,CDR3,DNA
TRBV30,TRBJ1-4,TRBD1,.,CAWSVTGATNEKLFF,TGTGCCTGGAGTGTGACAGGGGCAACTAATGAAAAACTGTTTTTT
TRBV2,TRBJ1-5,TRBD1,.,CASSAGTERNQPQHF,TGTGCCAGCTCGGCCGGGACAGAGAGAAATCAGCCCCAGCATTTT
TRBV30,TRBJ2-1,.,.,CALQGDSYNEQFF,TGTGCCTTACAGGGCGACTCCTACAATGAGCAGTTCTTC
TRBV4-1,TRBJ2-1,TRBD2,.,CASSEPLGLAGIDEQFF,TGCGCCAGCAGCGAACCTCTTGGACTAGCGGGGATAGATGAGCAGTTCTTC
TRBV7-8,TRBJ2-1,TRBD2,.,CASSLARTSNEQFF,TGTGCCAGCAGCTTAGCGAGGACTAGCAATGAGCAGTTCTTC
TRBV9,TRBJ2-7,TRBD2,once,CASSARSGRPRYEQYF,TGTGCCAGCAGCGCCCGTAGCGGGAGGCCGCGCTACGAGCAGTACTTC
TRBV7-3,TRBJ2-7,TRBD1,.,CASSRTGGAVSEQYF,TGTGCCAGCAGCAGGACAGGGGGCGCGGTATCCGAGCAGTACTTC
TRBV6-1,TRBJ2-1,TRBD2,.,CASREGTSGSYNEQFF,TGTGCCAGCAGGGAAGGGACTAGCGGGAGCTACAATGAGCAGTTCTTC
TRBV4-3,TRBJ2-7,TRBD2,.,CASSQALLRTSGIEQYF,TGCGCCAGCAGCCAAGCCCTACTTCGGACTAGCGGGATCGAGCAGTACTTC
TRBV5-1,TRBJ2-5,TRBD2,.,CASSPGLAGLQETQYF,TGCGCCAGCAGCCCTGGACTAGCGGGGCTCCAAGAGACCCAGTACTTC
TRBV7-3,TRBJ2-3,.,.,CASSKTGTTDTQYF,TGTGCCAGCAGCAAAACGGGGACCACAGATACGCAGTATTTT
TRBV18,TRBJ1-1,.,once,CASSPTRDTEAFF,TGTGCCAGCTCACCAACTCGGGACACTGAAGCTTTCTTT
TRBV29-1,TRBJ1-1,TRBD1,once,CSVGDRGLNEAFF,TGCAGCGTGGGGGACAGGGGGCTGAATGAAGCTTTCTTT
TRBV5-1,TRBJ2-5,TRBD2,.,CASSLGVASGRSRETQYF,TGCGCCAGCAGCTTGGGGGTGGCTAGCGGGCGATCCCGGGAGACCCAGTACTTC
TRBV7-9,TRBJ2-1,.,many,CASSLGGRGVGEFF,TGTGCCAGCAGCTTAGGAGGCCGGGGCGTTGGCGAGTTCTTC
TRBV29-1,TRBJ2-3,.,once,CSVHTGLGTDTQYF,TGCAGCGTCCATACAGGGCTCGGCACAGATACGCAGTATTTT
TRBV6-4,TRBJ2-3,.,.,CASSMTTADTQYF,TGTGCCAGCAGTATGACGACGGCAGATACGCAGTATTTT
TRBV27,TRBJ1-1,.,.,CASSLRVGTEAFF,TGTGCCAGCAGTTTAAGGGTGGGGACTGAAGCTTTCTTT
TRBV19,TRBJ1-5,.,.,CASKFAQVWQPQHF,TGTGCCAGTAAATTCGCCCAGGTTTGGCAGCCCCAGCATTTT
TRBV7-2,TRBJ2-7,TRBD2,.,CASGLAGTSPSYEQYF,TGTGCCAGCGGACTTGCCGGGACTAGCCCCTCCTACGAGCAGTACTTC
TRBV27,TRBJ2-1,TRBD1,once,CASSSYLRDRGPHNEQFF,TGTGCCAGCAGTTCTTACCTCCGGGACAGGGGGCCCCACAATGAGCAGTTCTTC
TRBV9,TRBJ2-3,.,.,CASSVYPSTDTQYF,TGTGCCAGCAGCGTGTATCCGAGCACAGATACGCAGTATTTT
TRBV18,TRBJ2-2,.,.,CASSPSGELFF,TGTGCCAGCTCCCCCAGCGGGGAGCTGTTTTTT
TRBV27,TRBJ1-6,TRBD1,.,CASSQDRGPSPLHF,TGTGCCAGCAGTCAAGACAGGGGACCTTCACCCCTCCACTTT
TRBV6-1,TRBJ1-5,.,.,CASSETRTSYQPQHF,TGTGCCAGCAGTGAAACCCGAACCTCCTATCAGCCCCAGCATTTT
TRBV4-2,TRBJ2-5,.,.,CASSQDVSGGETQYF,TGTGCCAGCAGCCAAGATGTTAGTGGTGGGGAGACCCAGTACTTC
TRBV28,TRBJ2-1,TRBD2,.,CASSFGLAGSGMNEQFF,TGTGCCAGCAGTTTTGGCCTAGCGGGCTCGGGTATGAATGAGCAGTTCTTC
TRBV4-2,TRBJ2-5,TRBD2,.,CASSQAETSGQETQYF,TGTGCCAGCAGCCAAGCGGAAACTAGCGGGCAAGAGACCCAGTACTTC
TRBV5-1,TRBJ1-3,.,.,CASSLGSVTGNTIYF,TGCGCCAGCAGCTTGGGTTCTGTGACTGGAAACACCATATATTTT
TRBV29-1,TRBJ2-2,.,.,CSVPGLSRGGELFF,TGCAGCGTCCCGGGTCTCTCTAGGGGCGGGGAGCTGTTTTTT
TRBV19,TRBJ2-3,TRBD1,.,CATKEDRSTDTQYF,TGTGCCACCAAAGAGGACAGGAGCACAGATACGCAGTATTTT
TRBV9,TRBJ2-1,.,.,CASSVFPMVDEQFF,TGTGCCAGCAGCGTATTTCCTATGGTGGATGAGCAGTTCTTC
TRBV2,TRBJ2-1,.,.,CASREYNEQFF,TGTGCCAGCAGGGAGTACAATGAGCAGTTCTTC
TRBV9,TRBJ2-2,TRBD1,.,CASATGDTGELFF,TGTGCCAGCGCAACAGGGGATACCGGGGAGCTGTTTTTT
TRBV7-9,TRBJ2-7,.,.,CASSLVFYEQYF,TGTGCCAGCAGCTTGGTATTTTACGAGCAGTACTTC
TRBV5-4,TRBJ2-7,.,.,CASSPHEGGASYEQYF,TGTGCCAGCAGCCCCCATGAGGGGGGCGCCTCCTACGAGCAGTACTTC
TRBV6-5,TRBJ1-2,.,.,CASSYNSDSYGYTF,TGTGCCAGCAGTTACAACTCGGACAGCTATGGCTACACCTTC
TRBV6-6,TRBJ2-3,TRBD2,.,CASTPGLAGSTDTQYF,TGTGCCAGCACCCCAGGACTAGCGGGGAGCACAGATACGCAGTATTTT
TRBV2,TRBJ2-7,.,.,CASSEARLRQYF,TGTGCCAGCAGTGAAGCCCGCTTACGGCAGTACTTC
TRBV9,TRBJ2-1,.,.,CASSIRTGSEQFF,TGTGCCAGCAGCATACGAACCGGGAGTGAGCAGTTCTTC
TRBV28,TRBJ1-2,.,.,CASRDSRTTYGYTF,TGTGCCAGCAGGGACAGTAGAACGACCTATGGCTACACCTTC
TRBV28,TRBJ1-6,.,.,CASSEDRDDSPLHF,TGTGCCAGCAGCGAGGACAGAGATGATTCACCCCTCCACTTT
TRBV6-5,TRBJ2-1,TRBD1,.,CASSLGDSLNEQFF,TGTGCCAGCAGTCTAGGGGACAGCTTAAATGAGCAGTTCTTC
TRBV7-2,TRBJ2-1,TRBD2,.,CASSLELAGVGKYEQFF,TGTGCCAGCAGCTTAGAGCTAGCGGGAGTAGGTAAGTATGAGCAGTTCTTC
TRBV10-3,TRBJ2-3,.,.,CAISVRVGVTDTQYF,TGTGCCATCAGTGTTAGAGTGGGCGTCACAGATACGCAGTATTTT
TRBV11-3,TRBJ2-1,TRBD2,once,CASSAGLTLETGYNEQFF,TGTGCCAGCAGCGCGGGACTAACCCTCGAGACTGGGTACAATGAGCAGTTCTTC
TRBV5-1,TRBJ2-7,.,.,CASSFLGSTYEQYF,TGCGCCAGCAGCTTTCTGGGAAGTACCTACGAGCAGTACTTC
TRBV5-6,TRBJ1-4,.,.,CASSAWGATEKLFF,TGTGCCAGCAGCGCCTGGGGGGCTACTGAAAAACTGTTTTTT